This TCR beta chain was recovered during a study of blood T cell repertoires in COVID-19. The wider study: The United States, Italy and Spain supplied acute and convalescent COVID-19 samples.

Recruits, aged roughly 18 to 90 years, lived in 25 or so US areas. Assay: immunoSEQ multiplex PCR; the TCRdb copy retains only in-frame clones and omits some. This sample carries roughly 300,000 clones, 87% of them seen once, and the ten largest clones take approximately 5%. The sequencing sample was made of PBMCs or T cells enriched from blood (not recorded which). This clonotype was obtained from a woman in her 30s who had recovered from COVID-19.

The CDR3 sequence: CASSKSAGVYNEQFF. Written as DNA, the CDR3 is TGTGCCAGTAGTAAGTCGGCAGGGGTATACAATGAGCAGTTCTTC. The chain combines TRBV19 with TRBJ2-1; tentatively, D is TRBD1 (6 bases). V was pared by 4 bases and J by 4 bases, with 14 bases between. This CDR3 is built from 15 residues. Germline CDR1 is LNHDA and CDR2 is SQIVND (reference sequence). Filled out from reference TRBV19 and TRBJ2-1, the complete variable domain reads DGGITQSPKYLFRKEGQNVTLSCEQNLNHDAMYWYRQDPGQGLRLIYYSQIVNDFQKGDIAEGYSVSREKKESFPLTVTSAQKNPTAFYLCASSKSAGVYNEQFFGPGTRLTVL.